The 4 T cell receptor beta chains reported below all come from one sample, sequenced in a study of early T cells in non-severe SARS-CoV-2 infection. TCRdb re-derived calls from the 5' RACE reads in MiXCR, one entry per CDR3 protein. The sample includes about 57,000 distinct CDR3 sequences, roughly a tenth seen only once; the top ten take 8.5% to 9%. Material for sequencing was whole blood. These receptors originate from an adult who was a healthcare worker with PCR-confirmed SARS-CoV-2 infection or an uninfected control (not recorded which).

This clonotype was seen ten or more times. V is TRBV28 and J is TRBJ2-7; D remains unclear. Germline assignment: CDR1 MDHEN and CDR2 SYDVKM. The V gene lost 0 bases and the J gene lost 6 bases, with 3 bases spanning the gap. This CDR3 is 11 amino acids long. The CDR3 nucleotides are TGTGCCAGCAGTTTATGGTTCGAGCAGTACTTC. Protein sequence: CASSLWFEQYF.

This clonotype appeared a few times. The chain carries TRBV2 and TRBJ2-7; 13 bases are a match to TRBD2. Losses at the gene ends were 6 bases for V and 3 bases for J; bases not matched to a gene: 2. There are 14 residues in the CDR3. Germline loops: CDR1 SNHLY, CDR2 FYNNEI. CDR3: CASRLAGGNYEQYF. The CDR3 coding sequence is TGTGCCAGCAGACTAGCGGGAGGGAACTACGAGCAGTACTTC.

This clonotype was picked up many times. The chain carries TRBV21-1 and TRBJ2-2; no DNA check was done on the table's D call, TRBD2. TRBV21-1 is a listed pseudogene. The CDR3 is 17 amino acids. The DNA for the CDR3 is TGTGCCAGCAGCCCCAGGGCTAGCGGGAGGGGTACCGGGGAGCTGTTTTTT. Amino acids: CASSPRASGRGTGELFF.

Concerning this clonotype itself: Its ends do not fully match the called genes, so a read error is possible. The rearrangement links TRBV7-3 to TRBJ2-3, with D uncertain. The CDR3 consists of 14 residues. Germline loops: CDR1 SGHTA, CDR2 FQGTGA. The CDR3 reads CASSLTGQTDTQYF. The DNA for the CDR3 is TGTGCCAGCAGCCTAACGGGCCAAACAGATACGCAGTATTTT.